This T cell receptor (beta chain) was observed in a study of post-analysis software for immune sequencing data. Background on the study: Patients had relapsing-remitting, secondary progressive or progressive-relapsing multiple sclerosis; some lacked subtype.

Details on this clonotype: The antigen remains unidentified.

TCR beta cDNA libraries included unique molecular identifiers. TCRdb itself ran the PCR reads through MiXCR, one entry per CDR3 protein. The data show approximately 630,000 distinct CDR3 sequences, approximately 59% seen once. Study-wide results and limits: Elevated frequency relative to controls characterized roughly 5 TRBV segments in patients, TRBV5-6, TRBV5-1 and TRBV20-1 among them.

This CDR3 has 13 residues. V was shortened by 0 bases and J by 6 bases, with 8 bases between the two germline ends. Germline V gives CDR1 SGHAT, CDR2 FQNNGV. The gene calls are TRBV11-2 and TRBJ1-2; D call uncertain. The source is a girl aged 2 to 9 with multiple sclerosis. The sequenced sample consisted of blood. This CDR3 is CASSLDPGNGYTF. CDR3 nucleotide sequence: TGTGCCAGCAGCTTAGATCCGGGGAATGGCTACACCTTC.